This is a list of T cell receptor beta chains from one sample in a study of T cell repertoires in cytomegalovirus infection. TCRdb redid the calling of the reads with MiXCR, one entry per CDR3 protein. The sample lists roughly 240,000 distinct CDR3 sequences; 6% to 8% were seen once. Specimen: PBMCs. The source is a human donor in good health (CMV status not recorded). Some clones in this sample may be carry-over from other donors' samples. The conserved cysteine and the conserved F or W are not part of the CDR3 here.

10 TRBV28 ASSTPGLPQH
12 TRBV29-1 SVEGPAHTGELF
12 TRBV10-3 AISVLDSGNTIY
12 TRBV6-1 ASSAGQGNTEAF
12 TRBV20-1 SAGTGGRYTEAF
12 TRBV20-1 SASPAGVGGEQF
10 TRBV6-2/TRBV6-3 AGRDRGSEQY
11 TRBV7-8 ASSLSWGDTQY
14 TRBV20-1 SARRLSGGGYNEQF
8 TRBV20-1 SARHETQY
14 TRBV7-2 ASSPRTGVSNQPQH
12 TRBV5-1 ASSSGLAGVEQY
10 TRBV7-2 ASSLASGEAF
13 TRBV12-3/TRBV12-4 ASRLAGVNTGELF
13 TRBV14 ASSQRPAGSNTQY
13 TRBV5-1 ASRPAGVGNTEAF
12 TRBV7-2 ASSAGRPTGELF
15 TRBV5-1 ASTGTGDVSGANVLT
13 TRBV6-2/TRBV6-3 ASSYGTGVSYEQY
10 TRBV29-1 SVGQTNEKLF